The rows below give T cell receptor beta chains drawn from one sample of a study of blood T cell repertoires in COVID-19. Method: immunoSEQ multiplex PCR; TCRdb's copy keeps in-frame clones and lacks some. Of roughly 230,000 clones listed, around 90% are singletons. Sequences were obtained from peripheral blood. The origin of the receptors is a man aged 25 to 40 with COVID-19, enrolled during active disease. Each CDR3 is given with its conserved first and last residue. D genes are given only for firm matches. The size field is filled for only some rows; it gives once, few, many or a size class.

size	V	D	J	CDR3	DNA
-	TRBV7-3	TRBD2	TRBJ2-3	CASSSNSGGLRTDTQYF	TGTGCCAGCAGCTCCAATAGCGGGGGGCTTCGCACAGATACGCAGTATTTT
-	TRBV27	TRBD1	TRBJ2-7	CASSLSGGQGREQYF	TGTGCCAGCAGTTTATCGGGGGGACAGGGACGGGAGCAGTACTTC
-	TRBV10-3	-	TRBJ2-1	CAITTGNNEQFF	TGTGCCATCACTACCGGGAACAATGAGCAGTTCTTC
-	TRBV3-1/TRBV3-2	TRBD1	TRBJ1-3	CASSSGGSTGNTIYF	TGTGCCAGCAGCTCAGGGGGCTCAACTGGAAACACCATATATTTT
once	TRBV6-4	-	TRBJ2-7	CASSESSDSYEQYF	TGTGCCAGCAGTGAAAGCTCCGACTCCTACGAGCAGTACTTC
-	TRBV27	-	TRBJ1-1	CASSFLPRGGWDTEAFF	TGTGCCAGCAGTTTCCTCCCCCGGGGAGGGTGGGACACTGAAGCTTTCTTT
once	TRBV7-6	TRBD1	TRBJ2-6	CASSPYPGTGTGANVLTF	TGTGCCAGCAGTCCCTATCCCGGGACAGGGACTGGGGCCAACGTCCTGACTTTC
-	TRBV5-1	-	TRBJ1-1	CASSLQGSWTEAFF	TGCGCCAGCAGCTTACAGGGTAGTTGGACTGAAGCTTTCTTT
few	TRBV10-3	TRBD1	TRBJ2-5	CAISESTGEETQYF	TGTGCCATCAGTGAGTCGACAGGGGAAGAGACCCAGTACTTC
-	TRBV7-9	-	TRBJ1-1	CASKTTGNTEAFF	TGTGCCAGCAAAACTACAGGGAACACTGAAGCTTTCTTT
few	TRBV30	TRBD1	TRBJ1-4	CAWSGIQGQLHEKLFF	TGTGCCTGGAGTGGCATACAGGGACAGTTGCATGAAAAACTGTTTTTT
once	TRBV7-2	-	TRBJ1-4	CASSLRPQQGVGKLFF	TGTGCCAGCAGCTTACGGCCCCAACAGGGAGTAGGGAAACTGTTTTTT
-	TRBV7-9	TRBD1	TRBJ2-7	CASSLSARGPYEQYF	TGTGCCAGCAGCTTATCAGCCAGGGGGCCGTACGAGCAGTACTTC
-	TRBV11-1	-	TRBJ2-5	CASSFYRGAWEETQYF	TGTGCCAGCAGCTTTTATCGGGGGGCCTGGGAAGAGACCCAGTACTTC
-	TRBV9	-	TRBJ1-4	CASNSGRRATNEKLFF	TGTGCCAGCAATTCCGGGAGAAGGGCAACTAATGAAAAACTGTTTTTT
-	TRBV6-5	TRBD1	TRBJ1-1	CASSRPGQGTEAFF	TGTGCCAGCAGCCGACCGGGACAGGGGACTGAAGCTTTCTTT
once	TRBV5-1	TRBD1	TRBJ1-2	CASSLAGVDRGEVEGYTF	TGCGCCAGCAGCTTGGCCGGAGTCGACAGGGGAGAGGTTGAGGGCTACACCTTC
-	TRBV9	-	TRBJ2-3	CASSVGRAAEGTQYF	TGTGCCAGCAGCGTAGGGAGAGCGGCCGAGGGTACGCAGTATTTT
-	TRBV5-1	-	TRBJ1-1	CASATGWETEAFF	TGCGCCAGCGCGACGGGATGGGAAACTGAAGCTTTCTTT
once	TRBV19	TRBD1	TRBJ2-7	CASSFKGGYSYEQYF	TGTGCCAGTAGTTTCAAAGGGGGCTACTCCTACGAGCAGTACTTC
few	TRBV19	TRBD1	TRBJ2-7	CASRQPGQNSYEQYF	TGTGCCAGTAGGCAGCCGGGACAGAACTCCTACGAGCAGTACTTC
-	TRBV4-2	-	TRBJ1-4	CASSQDNRENEKLFF	TGTGCCAGCAGCCAAGATAACCGGGAGAATGAAAAACTGTTTTTT
-	TRBV19	-	TRBJ1-5	CASRPPGGRSYSNQPQHF	TGTGCCAGTAGGCCTCCCGGGGGGAGATCGTATAGCAATCAGCCCCAGCATTTT
-	TRBV6-1	TRBD1	TRBJ2-5	CASSEARSRTGNVSQYF	TGTGCCAGCAGTGAAGCGCGGTCGAGGACAGGGAATGTTTCCCAGTACTTC
-	TRBV6-5	TRBD1	TRBJ1-2	CASSYGTAAYGYTF	TGTGCCAGCAGTTACGGGACAGCCGCCTATGGCTACACCTTC
-	TRBV5-4	TRBD2	TRBJ2-3	CASSYSGGAWDTQYF	TGTGCCAGCAGTTACAGCGGGGGGGCTTGGGATACGCAGTATTTT
-	TRBV10-1	-	TRBJ2-3	CASSEQGGVADTQYF	TGCGCCAGCAGTGAGCAGGGAGGAGTCGCAGATACGCAGTATTTT
-	TRBV27	-	TRBJ1-1	CASSLPGGLSEAFF	TGTGCCAGCAGTCTCCCCGGGGGGCTAAGTGAAGCTTTCTTT
-	TRBV3-1/TRBV3-2	-	TRBJ1-1	CASSRQAGGTEAFF	TGTGCCAGCAGCCGTCAGGCGGGGGGCACTGAAGCTTTCTTT
-	TRBV20-1	TRBD2	TRBJ2-5	CSASGSGGFQETQYF	TGCAGTGCTAGTGGTAGCGGGGGGTTTCAAGAGACCCAGTACTTC
-	TRBV7-2	-	TRBJ1-4	CASSFVRDMKFEKLFF	TGTGCCAGCAGCTTTGTGAGGGACATGAAGTTTGAAAAACTGTTTTTT
-	TRBV5-5	-	TRBJ1-6	CASSDGQLYNSPLHF	TGTGCCAGCAGCGACGGACAGTTATATAATTCACCCCTCCACTTT
-	TRBV5-1	-	TRBJ2-1	CASSLTGFGNNEQFF	TGCGCCAGCAGCCTCACAGGGTTTGGGAACAATGAGCAGTTCTTC
-	TRBV18	TRBD1	TRBJ2-5	CASSPKDRGEEETQYF	TGTGCCAGCTCCCCAAAGGACAGGGGCGAGGAGGAGACCCAGTACTTC
-	TRBV4-1	-	TRBJ1-5	CASSQDEGINQPQHF	TGCGCCAGCAGCCAAGATGAGGGAATCAATCAGCCCCAGCATTTT
once	TRBV6-8	TRBD1	TRBJ1-4	CASTPKPTGEIANEKLFF	TGTGCCAGCACCCCTAAACCGACAGGGGAGATAGCTAATGAAAAACTGTTTTTT
-	TRBV7-3	-	TRBJ1-6	CASSSGTDSPLHF	TGTGCCAGCAGCTCCGGTACTGATTCACCCCTCCACTTT
-	TRBV6-1	-	TRBJ1-1	CASSEDLGSSGFF	TGTGCCAGCAGTGAAGATCTGGGCAGCTCTGGTTTCTTT
-	TRBV30	TRBD1	TRBJ1-3	CAWRPGQGDTIYF	TGTGCCTGGAGACCAGGACAGGGCGACACCATATATTTT
-	TRBV9	-	TRBJ1-1	CASSDPPEGGTEAFF	TGTGCCAGCAGCGACCCCCCGGAGGGAGGAACTGAAGCTTTCTTT
-	TRBV4-1	TRBD1	TRBJ1-1	CASSQEGGGGHTEAFF	TGCGCCAGCAGCCAAGAAGGAGGGGGCGGGCACACTGAAGCTTTCTTT
-	TRBV6-5	-	TRBJ2-1	CASSNGELVGNEQFF	TGTGCCAGCAGTAACGGGGAGTTGGTAGGCAATGAGCAGTTCTTC
few	TRBV29-1	TRBD1	TRBJ1-2	CSVAQGGGGYTF	TGCAGCGTTGCGCAGGGGGGAGGAGGCTACACCTTC
-	TRBV6-5	TRBD1	TRBJ2-3	CASRRWDRSTDTQYF	TGTGCCAGCAGACGTTGGGACAGGAGCACAGATACGCAGTATTTT
-	TRBV5-1	-	TRBJ2-5	CASSDTGGLETQYF	TGCGCCAGCAGCGATACGGGGGGCTTGGAGACCCAGTACTTC
-	TRBV6-5	-	TRBJ1-2	CASSYSSPGLGYGYTF	TGTGCCAGCAGTTACTCGAGCCCGGGGTTAGGCTATGGCTACACCTTC
few	TRBV9	-	TRBJ1-6	CASSVGGESYSPLHF	TGTGCCAGCAGCGTAGGCGGGGAATCTTATTCACCCCTCCACTTT
-	TRBV9	-	TRBJ1-6	CASSVAGHFDSPLHF	TGTGCCAGCAGCGTAGCTGGGCATTTCGATTCACCCCTCCACTTT
-	TRBV7-9	TRBD2	TRBJ2-1	CASSSTSGGDSGEQFF	TGTGCCAGCAGCTCGACTAGCGGTGGGGACTCGGGTGAGCAGTTCTTC
-	TRBV4-1	-	TRBJ1-4	CASSQGDRGKLFF	TGCGCCAGCAGCCAAGGCGATAGGGGGAAACTGTTTTTT
-	TRBV5-5	TRBD2	TRBJ2-7	CASSAQAGGWVEQYF	TGTGCCAGCAGCGCCCAAGCGGGGGGGTGGGTCGAGCAGTACTTC
-	TRBV11-2	TRBD2	TRBJ2-3	CASRPAGVITDTQYF	TGTGCCAGCAGACCAGCGGGGGTTATCACAGATACGCAGTATTTT
-	TRBV6-5	-	TRBJ1-5	CASSSGRHQPQHF	TGTGCCAGCAGTAGCGGACGGCACCAGCCCCAGCATTTT